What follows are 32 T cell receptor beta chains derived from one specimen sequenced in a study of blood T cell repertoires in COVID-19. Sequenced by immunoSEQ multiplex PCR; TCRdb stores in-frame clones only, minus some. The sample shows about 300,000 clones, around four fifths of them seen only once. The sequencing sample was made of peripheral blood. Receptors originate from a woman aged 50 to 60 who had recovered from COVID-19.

DNA of the CDR3: TGCGCCAGCAGCTTGGCGGGACTAGCGGGACTACTAGCCAAAAACATTCAGTACTTC. Protein product: CASSLAGLAGLLAKNIQYF. This chain joins TRBV5-1 and TRBJ2-4; the match to TRBD2 covers 13 bases. The CDR3 is 19 amino acids. V dropped 0 bases and J dropped 0; count of bases not matched to a gene: 6. The germline gives CDR1 SGHRS, CDR2 YFSETQ.

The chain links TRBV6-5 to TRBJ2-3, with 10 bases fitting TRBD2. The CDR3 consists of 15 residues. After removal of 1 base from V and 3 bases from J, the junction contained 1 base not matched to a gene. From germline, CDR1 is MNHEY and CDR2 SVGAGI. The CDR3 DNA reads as TGTGCCAGCAGTTACTATAGCGGGAGGACAGATACGCAGTATTTT. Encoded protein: CASSYYSGRTDTQYF.

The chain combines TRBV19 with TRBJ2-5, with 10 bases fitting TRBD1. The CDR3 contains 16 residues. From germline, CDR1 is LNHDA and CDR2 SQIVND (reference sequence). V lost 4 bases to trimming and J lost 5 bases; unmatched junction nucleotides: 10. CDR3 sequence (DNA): TGTGCCAGTAGTAGATTGGGACAGGGGCGCGGGGAGACCCAGTACTTC. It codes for CASSRLGQGRGETQYF.

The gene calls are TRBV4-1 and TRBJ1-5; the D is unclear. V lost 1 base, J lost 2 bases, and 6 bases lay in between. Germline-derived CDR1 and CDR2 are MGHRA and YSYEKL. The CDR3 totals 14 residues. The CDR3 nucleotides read TGCGCCAGCAGCCAAGTTCTCGGCAATCAGCCCCAGCATTTT. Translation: CASSQVLGNQPQHF.

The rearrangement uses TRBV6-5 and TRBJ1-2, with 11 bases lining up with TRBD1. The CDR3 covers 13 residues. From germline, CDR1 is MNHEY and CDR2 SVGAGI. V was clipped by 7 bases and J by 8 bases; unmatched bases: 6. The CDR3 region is CASKPGQGVGYTF. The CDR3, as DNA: TGTGCCAGCAAACCGGGACAGGGGGTCGGCTACACCTTC.

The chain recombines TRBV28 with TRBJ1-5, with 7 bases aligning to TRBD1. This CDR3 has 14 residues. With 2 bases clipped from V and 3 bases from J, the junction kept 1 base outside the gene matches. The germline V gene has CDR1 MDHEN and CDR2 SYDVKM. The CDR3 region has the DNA TGTGCCAGCAGTTTACAGGGGGTCAATCAGCCCCAGCATTTT. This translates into CASSLQGVNQPQHF.

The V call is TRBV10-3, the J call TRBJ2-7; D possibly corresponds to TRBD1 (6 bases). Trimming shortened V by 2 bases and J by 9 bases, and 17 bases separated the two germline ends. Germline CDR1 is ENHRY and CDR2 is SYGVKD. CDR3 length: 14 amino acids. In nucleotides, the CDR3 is TGTGCCATCAGTGAGCCTGCGACAGGCTCCGGGCAGTACTTC. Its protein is CAISEPATGSGQYF.

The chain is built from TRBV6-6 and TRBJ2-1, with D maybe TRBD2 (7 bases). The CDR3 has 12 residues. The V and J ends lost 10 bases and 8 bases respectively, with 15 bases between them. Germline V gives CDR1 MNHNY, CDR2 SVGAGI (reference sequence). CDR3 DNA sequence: TGTGCCACGACTAGGGGGGGGGATGAGCAGTTCTTC. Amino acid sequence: CATTRGGDEQFF.

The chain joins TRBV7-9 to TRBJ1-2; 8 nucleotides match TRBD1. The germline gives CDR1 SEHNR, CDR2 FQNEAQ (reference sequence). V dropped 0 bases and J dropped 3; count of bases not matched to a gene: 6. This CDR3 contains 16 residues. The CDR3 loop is CASSLAPQGADYGYTF. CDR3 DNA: TGTGCCAGCAGCTTAGCGCCTCAGGGGGCGGACTATGGCTACACCTTC.

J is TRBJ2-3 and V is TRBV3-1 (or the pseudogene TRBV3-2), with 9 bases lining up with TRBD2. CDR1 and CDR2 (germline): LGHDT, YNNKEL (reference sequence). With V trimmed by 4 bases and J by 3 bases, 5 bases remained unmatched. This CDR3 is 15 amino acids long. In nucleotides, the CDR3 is TGTGCCAGCAGCCTTAGCGGGAGAGTAACAGATACGCAGTATTTT. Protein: CASSLSGRVTDTQYF.

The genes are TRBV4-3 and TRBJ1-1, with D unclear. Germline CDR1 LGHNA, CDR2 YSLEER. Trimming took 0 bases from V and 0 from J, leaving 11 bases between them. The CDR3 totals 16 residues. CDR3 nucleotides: TGCGCCAGCAGCCAAGATGTGCAGTCCTTGAACACTGAAGCTTTCTTT. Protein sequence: CASSQDVQSLNTEAFF.

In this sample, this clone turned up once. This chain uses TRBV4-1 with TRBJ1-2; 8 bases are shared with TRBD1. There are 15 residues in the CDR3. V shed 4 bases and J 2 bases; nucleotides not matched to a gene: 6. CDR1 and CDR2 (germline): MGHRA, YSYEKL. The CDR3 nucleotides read TGCGCCAGCAGCCCTACCAGACAGGGGAACTATGGCTACACCTTC. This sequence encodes CASSPTRQGNYGYTF.

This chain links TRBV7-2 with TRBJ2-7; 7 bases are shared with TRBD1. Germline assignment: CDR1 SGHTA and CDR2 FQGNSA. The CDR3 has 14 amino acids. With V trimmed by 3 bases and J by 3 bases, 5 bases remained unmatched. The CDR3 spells CASSFNRGDYEQYF. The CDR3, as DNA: TGTGCCAGCAGCTTTAACAGGGGCGACTACGAGCAGTACTTC.

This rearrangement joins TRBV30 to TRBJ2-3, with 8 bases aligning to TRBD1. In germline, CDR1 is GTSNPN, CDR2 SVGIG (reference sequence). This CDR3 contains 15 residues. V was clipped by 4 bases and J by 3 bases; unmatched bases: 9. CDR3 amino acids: CAWTMTGARTDTQYF. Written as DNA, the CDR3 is TGTGCCTGGACCATGACAGGGGCAAGGACAGATACGCAGTATTTT.

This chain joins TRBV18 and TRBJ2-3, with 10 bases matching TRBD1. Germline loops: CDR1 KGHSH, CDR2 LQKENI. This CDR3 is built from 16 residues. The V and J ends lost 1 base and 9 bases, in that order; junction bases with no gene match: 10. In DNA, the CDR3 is TGTGCCAGCTCACCACTAGGGACAGGGGACTCCGGGACGCAGTATTTT. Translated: CASSPLGTGDSGTQYF.

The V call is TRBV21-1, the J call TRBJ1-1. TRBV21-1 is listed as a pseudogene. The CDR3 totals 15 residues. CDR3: CASSLSQQGGTEAFF. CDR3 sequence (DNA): TGTGCCAGCAGCCTAAGTCAGCAGGGAGGAACTGAAGCTTTCTTT.

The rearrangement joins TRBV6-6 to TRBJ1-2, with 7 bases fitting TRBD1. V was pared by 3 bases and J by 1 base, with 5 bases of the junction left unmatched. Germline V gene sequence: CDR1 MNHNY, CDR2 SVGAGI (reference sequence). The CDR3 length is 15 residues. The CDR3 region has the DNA TGTGCCAGCAGTTATTTCCGGGACAGTAACTATGGCTACACCTTC. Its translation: CASSYFRDSNYGYTF.

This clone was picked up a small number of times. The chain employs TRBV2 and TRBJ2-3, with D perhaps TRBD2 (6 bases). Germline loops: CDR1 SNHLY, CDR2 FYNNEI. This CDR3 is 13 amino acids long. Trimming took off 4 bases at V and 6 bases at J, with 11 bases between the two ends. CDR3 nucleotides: TGTGCCAGCAGTGGGCGGGGTTCGGATACGCAGTATTTT. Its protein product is CASSGRGSDTQYF.

For the CDR3, the DNA is TGCGCCAGCAGCATTGGACAGGGCCCTAGGCAAGAGACCCAGTACTTC. Protein: CASSIGQGPRQETQYF. The V gene is TRBV5-1, the J gene TRBJ2-5, with 8 bases lining up with TRBD1. The CDR3 has 16 residues. J was trimmed by 2 bases and V by 4 bases; bases with no gene match: 10. Germline-derived CDR1 and CDR2 are SGHRS and YFSETQ.

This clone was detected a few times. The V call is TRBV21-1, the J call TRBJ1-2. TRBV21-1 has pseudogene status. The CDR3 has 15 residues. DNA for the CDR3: TGTGCCAGCAGCAAGGAGGGTCGACAGCCTTATGGCTACACCTTC. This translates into CASSKEGRQPYGYTF.

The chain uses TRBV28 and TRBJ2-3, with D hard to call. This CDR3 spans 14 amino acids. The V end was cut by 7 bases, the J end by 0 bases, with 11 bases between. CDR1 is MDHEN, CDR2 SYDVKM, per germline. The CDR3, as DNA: TGTGCCAGCAAGCAACCGCTTAGCACAGATACGCAGTATTTT. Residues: CASKQPLSTDTQYF.

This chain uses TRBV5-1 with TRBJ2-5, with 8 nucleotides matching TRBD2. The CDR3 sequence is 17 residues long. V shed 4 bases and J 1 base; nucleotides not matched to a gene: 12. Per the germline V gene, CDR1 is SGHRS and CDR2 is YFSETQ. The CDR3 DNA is TGCGCCAGCAGCCCCCACGTCGCGGGAGGCGTCCAAGAGACCCAGTACTTC. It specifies CASSPHVAGGVQETQYF.

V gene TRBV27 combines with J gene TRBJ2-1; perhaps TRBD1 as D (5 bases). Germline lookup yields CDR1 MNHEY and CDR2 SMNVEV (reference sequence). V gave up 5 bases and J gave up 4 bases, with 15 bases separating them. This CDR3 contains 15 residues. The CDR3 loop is CASSLTLDTYNEQFF. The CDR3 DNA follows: TGTGCCAGCAGTCTGACCCTGGACACTTACAATGAGCAGTTCTTC.

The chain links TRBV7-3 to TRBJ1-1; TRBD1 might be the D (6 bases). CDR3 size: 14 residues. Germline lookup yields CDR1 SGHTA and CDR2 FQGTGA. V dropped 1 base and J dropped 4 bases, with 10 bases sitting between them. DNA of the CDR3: TGTGCCAGCAGCTTAAATGCAGGGGTCACTGAAGCTTTCTTT. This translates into CASSLNAGVTEAFF.

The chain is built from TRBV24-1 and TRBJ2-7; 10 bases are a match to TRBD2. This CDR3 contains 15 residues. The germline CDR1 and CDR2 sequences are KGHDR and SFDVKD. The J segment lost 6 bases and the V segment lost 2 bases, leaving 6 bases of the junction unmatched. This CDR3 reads CATSDSASGRGEQYF. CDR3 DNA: TGTGCCACCAGTGATTCTGCTAGCGGGAGAGGCGAGCAGTACTTC.

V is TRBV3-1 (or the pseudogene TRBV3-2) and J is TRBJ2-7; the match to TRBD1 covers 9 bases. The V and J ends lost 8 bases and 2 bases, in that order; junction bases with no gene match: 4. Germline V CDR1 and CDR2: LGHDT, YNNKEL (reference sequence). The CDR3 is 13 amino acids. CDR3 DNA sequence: TGTGCCAGCGGACAGGGGTCTACCTACGAGCAGTACTTC. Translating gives CASGQGSTYEQYF.

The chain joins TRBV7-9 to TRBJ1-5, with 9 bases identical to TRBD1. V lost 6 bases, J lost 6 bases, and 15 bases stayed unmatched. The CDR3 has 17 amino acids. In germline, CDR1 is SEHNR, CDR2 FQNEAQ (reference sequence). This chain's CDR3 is CASSSSTGGIATQPQHF. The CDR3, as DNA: TGTGCCAGCAGTAGCTCAACAGGGGGCATCGCAACTCAGCCCCAGCATTTT.

The CDR3 DNA sequence: TGTGCCAGCAGCTTGGGGGGATACGGGACAGGGCTGGGAGATACGCAGTATTTT. Protein sequence: CASSLGGYGTGLGDTQYF. The chain recombines TRBV7-6 with TRBJ2-3, with 9 bases lining up with TRBD1. The V segment lost 3 bases and the J segment 5 bases; nucleotides outside the gene matches: 15. The CDR3 runs 18 residues. Germline CDR1 and CDR2: SGHVS and FNYEAQ.

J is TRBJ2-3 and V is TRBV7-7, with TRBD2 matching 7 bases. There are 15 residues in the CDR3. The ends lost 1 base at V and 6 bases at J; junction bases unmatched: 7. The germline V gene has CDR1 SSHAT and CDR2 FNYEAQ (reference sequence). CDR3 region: CASSLGGGRWDTQYF. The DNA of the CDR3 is TGTGCCAGCAGCTTAGGGGGCGGGAGATGGGATACGCAGTATTTT.

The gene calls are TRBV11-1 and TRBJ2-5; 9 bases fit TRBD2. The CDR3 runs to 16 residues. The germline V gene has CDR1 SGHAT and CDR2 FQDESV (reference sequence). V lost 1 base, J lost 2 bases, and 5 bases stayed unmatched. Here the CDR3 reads CASSLGWRGGQETQYF. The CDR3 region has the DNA TGTGCCAGCAGCTTAGGGTGGCGGGGGGGACAAGAGACCCAGTACTTC. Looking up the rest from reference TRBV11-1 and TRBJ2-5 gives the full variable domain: EAEVAQSPRYKITEKSQAVAFWCDPISGHATLYWYRQILGQGPELLVQFQDESVVDDSQLPKDRFSAERLKGVDSTLKIQPAELGDSAMYLCASSLGWRGGQETQYFGPGTRLLVL.

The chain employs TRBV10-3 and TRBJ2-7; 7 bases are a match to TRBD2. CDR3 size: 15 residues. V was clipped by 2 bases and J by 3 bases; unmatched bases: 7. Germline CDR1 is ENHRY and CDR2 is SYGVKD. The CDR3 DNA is TGTGCCATCAGTGAGAGGGAGGGCCCAGTCTACGAGCAGTACTTC. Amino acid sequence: CAISEREGPVYEQYF.

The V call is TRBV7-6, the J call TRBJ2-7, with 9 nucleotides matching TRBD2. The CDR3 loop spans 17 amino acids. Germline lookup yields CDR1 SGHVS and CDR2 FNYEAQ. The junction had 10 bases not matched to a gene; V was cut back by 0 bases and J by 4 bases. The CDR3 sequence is CASSLAGSGRLSYEQYF. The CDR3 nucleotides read TGTGCCAGCAGCTTAGCGGGGAGCGGGAGGCTTTCGTACGAGCAGTACTTC.